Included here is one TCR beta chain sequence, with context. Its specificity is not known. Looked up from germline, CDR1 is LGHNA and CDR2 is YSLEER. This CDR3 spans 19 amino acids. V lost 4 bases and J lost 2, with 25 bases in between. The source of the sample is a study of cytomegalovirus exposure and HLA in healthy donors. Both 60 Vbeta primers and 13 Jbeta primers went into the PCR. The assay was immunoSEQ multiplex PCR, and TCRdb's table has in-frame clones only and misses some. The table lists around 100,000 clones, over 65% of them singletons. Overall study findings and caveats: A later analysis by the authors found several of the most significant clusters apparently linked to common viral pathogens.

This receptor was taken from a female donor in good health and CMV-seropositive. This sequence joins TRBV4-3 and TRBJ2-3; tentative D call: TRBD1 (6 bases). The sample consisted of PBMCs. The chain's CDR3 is CASSPSRRQVARNTDTQYF. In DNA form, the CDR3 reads TGCGCCAGCAGCCCATCCCGACGACAGGTTGCGCGTAACACAGATACGCAGTATTTT.